The 24 T cell receptor beta chains listed next were all sequenced from one sample in a study of blood T cell repertoires in COVID-19. TCRdb keeps only in-frame clones here, not all; method: immunoSEQ multiplex PCR. The profile covers about 260,000 clones, with roughly 84% appearing a single time and less than 5% taken by the ten largest. The sample was peripheral blood. Every receptor here comes from a man in his fifties or sixties with acute or convalescent COVID-19.

The V and J genes are TRBV5-3 and TRBJ2-5; a weak D match, TRBD2 (6 bases). TRBV5-3 is treated as an ORF (open reading frame) with a function not yet certain. CDR3 length equals 19 residues. The germline V and J ends were trimmed by 1 base and 2 bases, with 24 bases remaining between them. The chain's CDR3 is CARSLRRVGNGSWQETQYF. The DNA for the CDR3 is TGTGCCAGAAGCTTGCGTCGCGTCGGGAACGGGAGTTGGCAAGAGACCCAGTACTTC.

The V gene is TRBV27, the J gene TRBJ1-1, with D unresolved. Germline values: CDR1 MNHEY, CDR2 SMNVEV (reference sequence). V shed 0 bases and J shed 4 bases, with 12 bases lying between them. This CDR3 is built from 15 residues. This CDR3 is CASSLSTGYGTEAFF. Written as DNA, the CDR3 is TGTGCCAGCAGTTTATCGACCGGGTATGGCACTGAAGCTTTCTTT.

The chain links TRBV27 to TRBJ2-1, with TRBD1 as a possible D gene (6 bases). The germline V and J ends were trimmed by 4 bases and 9 bases, with 28 bases remaining between them. Germline V lookup: CDR1 MNHEY, CDR2 SMNVEV (reference sequence). The CDR3 totals 18 residues. The chain's CDR3 is CASSSQPTGTSGAGEQFF. CDR3 nucleotide sequence: TGTGCCAGCAGTTCCCAACCGACCGGGACATCGGGTGCGGGTGAGCAGTTCTTC.

This chain links TRBV24-1 with TRBJ2-1, with D hard to call. CDR3 size: 16 residues. Trimming cost V 4 bases and J 0 bases, with 12 bases left between them. The V gene's germline CDR1 is KGHDR and CDR2 SFDVKD. As DNA, the CDR3 is TGTGCCACCAGTGACTCAACAGCAACCTCCTACAATGAGCAGTTCTTC. This translates into CATSDSTATSYNEQFF.

The chain recombines TRBV2 with TRBJ2-1, with 7 positions matching TRBD1. With 8 bases clipped from V and 10 bases from J, the junction kept 11 bases outside the gene matches. The CDR3 is 13 residues long. Germline V lookup: CDR1 SNHLY, CDR2 FYNNEI. CDR3 loop: CASRDSSLREQFF. DNA for the CDR3: TGTGCCAGCCGGGACAGCTCCCTTAGAGAGCAGTTCTTC.

The chain employs TRBV13 and TRBJ2-3, with TRBD1 matching over 7 bases. The CDR3 consists of 19 residues. Germline V lookup: CDR1 PRHDT, CDR2 FYEKMQ (reference sequence). The junction had 14 bases not matched to a gene; V was cut back by 1 base and J by 1 base. Here the CDR3 reads CASSLVGGRATTRTDTQYF. CDR3 nucleotides: TGTGCCAGCAGCTTAGTAGGGGGCAGGGCGACAACACGCACAGATACGCAGTATTTT.

The V call is TRBV5-4, the J call TRBJ2-1; TRBD2 is a possible D gene (5 bases). The CDR3 is 15 residues long. Trimming removed 4 bases at V and 8 bases at J, with 19 bases between. Germline V gene sequence: CDR1 SGHNT, CDR2 YYREEE (reference sequence). CDR3 nucleotides: TGTGCCAGCAGCCACCCCCGGGCGGGTCTCGATGAGCAGTTCTTC. Translated: CASSHPRAGLDEQFF.

The rearrangement joins TRBV6-1 to TRBJ1-5; a possible D gene is TRBD1 (6 bases). CDR3 length equals 13 residues. The V end lost 2 bases, the J end lost 7 bases, and 9 bases lay between the germline ends. Looked up from germline, CDR1 is MNHNS and CDR2 is SASEGT. CDR3 nucleotides: TGTGCCAGCAGTGAAAACAGGGACCAGCCCCAGCATTTT. Encoded protein: CASSENRDQPQHF.

The chain joins TRBV10-3 to TRBJ2-4, with a weak D call TRBD1 (6 bases). The V gene's germline CDR1 is ENHRY and CDR2 SYGVKD. This CDR3 contains 18 residues. The ends were cut back, 0 bases at V and 7 bases at J, with 22 bases in the middle. The chain's CDR3 is CAISESPGTTQRRNIQYF. The CDR3, as DNA: TGTGCCATCAGTGAGTCTCCAGGGACAACCCAGAGGAGGAACATTCAGTACTTC.

The rearrangement joins TRBV5-1 to TRBJ2-7, with 9 bases that match TRBD2. Germline V gives CDR1 SGHRS, CDR2 YFSETQ. The CDR3 loop spans 13 amino acids. The J segment lost 2 bases and the V segment lost 4 bases, leaving 1 base of the junction unmatched. CDR3: CASSGGRAYEQYF. CDR3 coding DNA: TGCGCCAGCAGCGGCGGGAGGGCCTACGAGCAGTACTTC.

This chain joins TRBV24-1 and TRBJ1-1, with TRBD1 identical over 10 bases. This CDR3 contains 14 residues. Germline-derived CDR1 and CDR2 are KGHDR and SFDVKD. Trimming at V came to 4 bases and at J to 7 bases, leaving 5 bases not matched to a gene. In nucleotides, the CDR3 is TGTGCCACCAGTGAACCGACAGGGGGCTGTGAAGCTTTCTTT. It translates to CATSEPTGGCEAFF.

V usage is TRBV6-5 and J usage is TRBJ2-7, with D unclear. The CDR3 runs to 14 residues. Trimming cost V 0 bases and J 3 bases, with 9 bases left between them. Per the germline V gene, CDR1 is MNHEY and CDR2 is SVGAGI. The CDR3 DNA reads TGTGCCAGCAGTTACTCGAATCTCGGCTACGAGCAGTACTTC. It translates to CASSYSNLGYEQYF.

This sequence joins TRBV12-5 and TRBJ2-3, with TRBD2 as a possible D gene (5 bases). Trimming cost V 2 bases and J 2 bases, with 14 bases left between them. Germline-derived CDR1 and CDR2 are LGHNT and FRNRAP. The CDR3 has 16 residues. CDR3 in amino acids: CASGLSVGGLTDTQYF. The DNA for the CDR3 is TGTGCTAGTGGTTTGTCGGTTGGAGGTCTCACAGATACGCAGTATTTT. Looking up the rest from reference TRBV12-5 and TRBJ2-3 gives the full variable domain: DARVTQTPRHKVTEMGQEVTMRCQPILGHNTVFWYRQTMMQGLELLAYFRNRAPLDDSGMPKDRFSAEMPDATLATLKIQPSEPRDSAVYFCASGLSVGGLTDTQYFGPGTRLTVL.

The genes are TRBV5-1 and TRBJ2-1, with TRBD2 matching 11 bases. V lost 3 bases, J lost 4 bases, and 18 bases stayed unmatched. Germline V CDR1 and CDR2: SGHRS, YFSETQ. CDR3 length equals 20 residues. CDR3 sequence (DNA): TGCGCCAGCAGCTCACCGGGACTAGCGGAGTCGGGGGTGCCATACAATGAGCAGTTCTTC. Its protein is CASSSPGLAESGVPYNEQFF.

The chain carries TRBV28 and TRBJ2-7, with D perhaps matching TRBD1 (6 bases). Per germline, CDR1 MDHEN and CDR2 SYDVKM. V was clipped by 3 bases and J by 3 bases, with 9 bases between them. This CDR3 has 13 amino acids. The DNA for the CDR3 is TGTGCCAGCAGTTTGGGGGCCCGCTACGAGCAGTACTTC. It is translated as CASSLGARYEQYF.

J is TRBJ1-2 and V is TRBV5-1; 11 bases line up with TRBD1. With V trimmed by 2 bases and J by 7 bases, 4 bases remained unmatched. This CDR3 is 14 amino acids long. The germline V gene encodes CDR1 SGHRS and CDR2 YFSETQ. This CDR3 is CASSFGQGALGYTF. CDR3 in DNA: TGCGCCAGCAGCTTTGGACAGGGGGCGCTTGGCTACACCTTC.

V and J are TRBV7-9 and TRBJ1-1; 7 bases map to TRBD1. The CDR3 is 15 amino acids. V dropped 1 base and J dropped 10; count of bases not matched to a gene: 12. Germline CDR1 and CDR2: SEHNR and FQNEAQ (reference sequence). The CDR3 nucleotides read TGTGCCAGCAGCTTAGGAGGAGGCCGACAGGGAGGAGCTTTCTTT. Encoded protein: CASSLGGGRQGGAFF. Variable domain in full (rest from reference TRBV7-9 and TRBJ1-1): DTGVSQNPRHKITKRGQNVTFRCDPISEHNRLYWYRQTLGQGPEFLTYFQNEAQLEKSRLLSDRFSAERPKGSFSTLEIQRTEQGDSAMYLCASSLGGGRQGGAFFGQGTRLTVV.

The CDR3 is CASSLRQFANTDTQYF. As DNA, the CDR3 is TGTGCCAGCTCACTTAGACAGTTCGCTAACACAGATACGCAGTATTTT. The rearrangement uses TRBV18 and TRBJ2-3; TRBD1 is a possible D gene (5 bases). CDR3 size: 16 residues. The germline V and J ends were trimmed by 4 bases and 2 bases, with 16 bases remaining between them. The germline V gene has CDR1 KGHSH and CDR2 LQKENI.

Only one count was recorded for this clone. This sequence joins TRBV5-8 and TRBJ1-3; D might be TRBD1 (5 bases). V was pared by 0 bases and J by 4 bases, with 14 bases between. CDR1 SGHTS and CDR2 YDEGEE come from the germline V gene. The CDR3 totals 16 residues. The CDR3: CASSLEIVTVGNTIYF. CDR3 DNA sequence: TGTGCCAGCAGCTTGGAAATTGTGACAGTCGGAAACACCATATATTTT.

This clone showed up just once. V gene TRBV7-2 combines with J gene TRBJ2-7; D not resolved. This CDR3 contains 12 residues. Germline CDR1 is SGHTA and CDR2 is FQGNSA. Trimming pared 2 bases from V and 3 bases from J, leaving 5 bases between. In nucleotides, the CDR3 is TGTGCCAGCAGCTTAAGCTTCTACGAGCAGTACTTC. It is translated as CASSLSFYEQYF.

About this clone itself: Different DNA sequences within this sample yield the same CDR3. This chain links TRBV7-9 with TRBJ1-5, with 7 bases matching TRBD1. V lost 5 bases, J lost 0 bases, and 4 bases stayed unmatched. Per germline, CDR1 SEHNR and CDR2 FQNEAQ (reference sequence). The CDR3 contains 15 residues. The CDR3 DNA reads TGTGCCAGCAGCCGAACAGGGGATAGCAATCAGCCCCAGCATTTT. Translating it yields CASSRTGDSNQPQHF.

This sequence joins TRBV7-3 and TRBJ2-1, with TRBD2 identical over 8 bases. Trimming at V came to 5 bases and at J to 1 base, leaving 10 bases not matched to a gene. The germline gives CDR1 SGHTA, CDR2 FQGTGA. The CDR3 sequence is 17 residues long. The CDR3 sequence is CASSPPEAGGSYNEQFF. For the CDR3, the DNA is TGTGCCAGCAGCCCGCCAGAGGCGGGGGGTTCCTACAATGAGCAGTTCTTC.

The chain links TRBV6-6 to TRBJ2-6; D call uncertain. The CDR3 covers 16 residues. The germline V gene encodes CDR1 MNHNY and CDR2 SVGAGI (reference sequence). The ends were cut back, 2 bases at V and 6 bases at J, with 14 bases in the middle. CDR3 DNA: TGTGCCAGCAGTTACCTAGACCTCGCCGAGGCCAACGTCCTGACTTTC. This gives the protein CASSYLDLAEANVLTF.

The chain links TRBV27 to TRBJ1-1; the match to TRBD1 covers 7 bases. Germline CDR1 and CDR2: MNHEY and SMNVEV (reference sequence). V lost 4 bases to trimming and J lost 4 bases; unmatched junction nucleotides: 12. The CDR3 extends over 16 amino acids. The CDR3 DNA follows: TGTGCCAGCAGTTCGTCCCTAGGGGGCGCCTTCACTGAAGCTTTCTTT. This translates into CASSSSLGGAFTEAFF.